The next 2 T cell receptor beta chains were all read from a single sample in a study of technical replicates of blood from a few donors. Method: immunoSEQ multiplex PCR; TCRdb's copy keeps in-frame clones and lacks some. This sample has about 80,000 clones, with roughly 97% found just once. Sequencing input: T cells isolated from PBMCs. Receptors were obtained from a human donor in good health.

CDR3 sequence reads: CATRTGMGKNFDPTPYGYTF. In DNA, the CDR3 is TGTGCCACCCGGACGGGAATGGGCAAAAACTTCGACCCGACCCCTTATGGCTACACCTTC. The rearrangement uses TRBV15 and TRBJ1-2; D not resolved. Germline CDR1 LNHNV, CDR2 YYDKDF (reference sequence). The CDR3 is 20 residues long. Trimming left V 8 bases short and J 5 bases short, with 36 bases between.

This chain uses TRBV6-5 with TRBJ1-2; D remains unclear. CDR1 is MNHEY, CDR2 SVGAGI, per germline. Trimming pared 3 bases from V and 4 bases from J, leaving 15 bases between. The CDR3 extends over 15 amino acids. This chain's CDR3 is CASSYTEAAPYGYTF. Here the CDR3 DNA reads TGTGCCAGCAGTTATACGGAGGCAGCGCCCTATGGCTACACCTTC.